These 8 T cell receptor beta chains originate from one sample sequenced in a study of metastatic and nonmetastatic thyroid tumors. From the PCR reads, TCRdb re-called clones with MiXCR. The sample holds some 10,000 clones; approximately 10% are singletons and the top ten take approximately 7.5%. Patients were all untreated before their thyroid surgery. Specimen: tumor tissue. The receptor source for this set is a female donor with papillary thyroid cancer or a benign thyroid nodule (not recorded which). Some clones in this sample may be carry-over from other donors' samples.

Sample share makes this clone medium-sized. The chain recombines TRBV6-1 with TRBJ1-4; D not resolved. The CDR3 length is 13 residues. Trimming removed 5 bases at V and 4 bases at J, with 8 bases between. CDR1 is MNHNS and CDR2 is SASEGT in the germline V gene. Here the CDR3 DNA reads TGTGCCAGCAGTCCCGGCCTTAATGAAAAACTGTTTTTT. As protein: CASSPGLNEKLFF.

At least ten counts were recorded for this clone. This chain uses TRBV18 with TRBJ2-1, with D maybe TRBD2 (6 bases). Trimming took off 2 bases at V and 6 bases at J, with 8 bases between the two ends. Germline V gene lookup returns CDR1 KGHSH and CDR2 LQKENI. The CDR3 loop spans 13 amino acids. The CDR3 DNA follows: TGTGCCAGCTCACCATGGGACTCCAATGAGCAGTTCTTC. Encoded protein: CASSPWDSNEQFF.

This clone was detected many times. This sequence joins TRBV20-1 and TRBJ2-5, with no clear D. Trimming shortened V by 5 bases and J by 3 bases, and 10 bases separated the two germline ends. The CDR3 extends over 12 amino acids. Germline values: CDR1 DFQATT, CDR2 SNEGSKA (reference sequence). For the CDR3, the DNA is TGCAGTGCTTCCCCCTCCAAAGAGACCCAGTACTTC. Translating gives CSASPSKETQYF.

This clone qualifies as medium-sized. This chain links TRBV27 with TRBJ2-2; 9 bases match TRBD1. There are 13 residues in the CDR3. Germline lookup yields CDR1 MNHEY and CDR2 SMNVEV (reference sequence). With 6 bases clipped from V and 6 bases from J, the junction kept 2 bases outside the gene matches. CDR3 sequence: CASSRTGAGELFF. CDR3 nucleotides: TGTGCCAGCAGCCGGACAGGGGCCGGGGAGCTGTTTTTT.

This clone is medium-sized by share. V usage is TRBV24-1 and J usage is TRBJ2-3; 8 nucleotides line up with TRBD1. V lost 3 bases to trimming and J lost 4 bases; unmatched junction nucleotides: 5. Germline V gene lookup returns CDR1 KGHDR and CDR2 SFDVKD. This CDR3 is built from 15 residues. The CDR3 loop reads CATSDQQGVSDTQYF. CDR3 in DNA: TGTGCCACCAGTGATCAACAGGGGGTATCAGATACGCAGTATTTT.

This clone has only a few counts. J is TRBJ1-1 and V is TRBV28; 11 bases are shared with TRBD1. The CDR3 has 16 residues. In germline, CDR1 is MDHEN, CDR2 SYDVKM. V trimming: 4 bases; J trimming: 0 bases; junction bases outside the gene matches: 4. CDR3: CASSSGQGAVNTEAFF. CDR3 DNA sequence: TGTGCCAGCAGTTCTGGACAGGGGGCCGTGAACACTGAAGCTTTCTTT. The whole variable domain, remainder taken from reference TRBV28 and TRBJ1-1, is DVKVTQSSRYLVKRTGEKVFLECVQDMDHENMFWYRQDPGLGLRLIYFSYDVKMKEKGDIPEGYSVSREKKERFSLILESASTNQTSMYLCASSSGQGAVNTEAFFGQGTRLTVV.

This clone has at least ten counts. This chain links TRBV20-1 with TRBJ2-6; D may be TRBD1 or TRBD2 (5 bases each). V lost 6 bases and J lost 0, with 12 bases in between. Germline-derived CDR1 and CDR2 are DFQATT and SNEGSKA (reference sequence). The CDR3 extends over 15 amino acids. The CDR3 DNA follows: TGCAGTGCAAGGGACCGACGCTCTGGGGCCAACGTCCTGACTTTC. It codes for CSARDRRSGANVLTF.

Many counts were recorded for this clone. CDR3 residues: CSVRQGQGPYNEQFF. The CDR3 DNA sequence: TGCAGCGTCCGCCAGGGACAGGGGCCCTACAATGAGCAGTTCTTC. This chain uses TRBV29-1 with TRBJ2-1; TRBD1 agrees at 10 bases. V dropped 6 bases and J dropped 2; count of bases not matched to a gene: 7. The CDR3 length is 15 residues. From germline, CDR1 is SQVTM and CDR2 ANQGSEA.